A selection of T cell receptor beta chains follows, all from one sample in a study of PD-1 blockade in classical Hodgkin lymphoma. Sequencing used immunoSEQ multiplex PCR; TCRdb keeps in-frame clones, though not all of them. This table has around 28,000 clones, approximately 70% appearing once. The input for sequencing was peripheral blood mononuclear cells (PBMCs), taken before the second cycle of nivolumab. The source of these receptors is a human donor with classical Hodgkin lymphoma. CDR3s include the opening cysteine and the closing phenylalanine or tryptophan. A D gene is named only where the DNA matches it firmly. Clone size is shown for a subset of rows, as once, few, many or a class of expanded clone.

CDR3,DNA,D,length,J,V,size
CAIGLGGSGELFF,TGTGCCATCGGTCTGGGGGGATCCGGGGAGCTGTTTTTT,NA,13,TRBJ2-2,TRBV10-3,NA
CASSIQGRTEAFF,TGTGCCAGCAGTATACAGGGGAGGACTGAAGCTTTCTTT,TRBD1,13,TRBJ1-1,TRBV7-8,many
CASIGQGFSYGYTF,TGTGCCAGCATTGGACAGGGGTTTTCCTATGGCTACACCTTC,TRBD1,14,TRBJ1-2,TRBV28,NA
CASSIGRQQGDHGYTF,TGTGCCAGTAGTATAGGCCGGCAACAGGGGGACCATGGCTACACCTTC,TRBD1,16,TRBJ1-2,TRBV19,NA
CASRTASTDTQYF,TGTGCCAGTCGGACGGCTAGCACAGATACGCAGTATTTT,NA,13,TRBJ2-3,TRBV19,NA
CASSLLLPVVNTEAFF,TGTGCCAGCAGCTTACTCCTGCCGGTGGTGAACACTGAAGCTTTCTTT,NA,16,TRBJ1-1,TRBV7-2,NA
CASSQGQGRWTEAFF,TGTGCCAGCAGCCAAGGACAGGGGCGTTGGACTGAAGCTTTCTTT,TRBD1,15,TRBJ1-1,TRBV28,NA
CATSEGGYTQPQHF,TGTGCCACCAGTGAGGGGGGATATACTCAGCCCCAGCATTTT,NA,14,TRBJ1-5,TRBV15,NA
CASSYAQGRNTEAFF,TGTGCCAGCAGTTACGCCCAGGGGAGGAACACTGAAGCTTTCTTT,NA,15,TRBJ1-1,TRBV6-5,NA
CASSYTGRIAEAFF,TGTGCCAGCAGTTACACAGGGAGGATCGCTGAAGCTTTCTTT,NA,14,TRBJ1-1,TRBV6-4,NA
CASKPALLHGYTF,TGTGCCAGCAAGCCAGCCCTCTTACATGGCTACACCTTC,NA,13,TRBJ1-2,TRBV11-2,NA
CASSIGGGGANTGELFF,TGTGCCAGTAGTATAGGAGGAGGGGGCGCGAACACCGGGGAGCTGTTTTTT,NA,17,TRBJ2-2,TRBV19,NA
CASSLAPEGANTGELFF,TGTGCCAGCAGCTTAGCGCCTGAGGGGGCGAACACCGGGGAGCTGTTTTTT,NA,17,TRBJ2-2,TRBV7-2,NA
CASSGKSHGDTEAFF,TGTGCCAGCAGCGGAAAGTCCCATGGGGACACTGAAGCTTTCTTT,NA,15,TRBJ1-1,TRBV5-4,NA
CASSLSGVNTEAFF,TGTGCCAGCAGTTTATCCGGGGTTAACACTGAAGCTTTCTTT,NA,14,TRBJ1-1,TRBV28,NA